This T cell receptor (beta chain) was identified in a study of post-analysis software for immune sequencing data. Study-level information: Clinical courses comprised relapsing-remitting, secondary progressive and progressive-relapsing multiple sclerosis. General study points: Samples made in the same batch grouped tightly together by F measure. TRBV segments more frequent in patients than in controls numbered about 5 and included TRBV5-6, TRBV5-1 and TRBV20-1.

The TCR beta cDNA libraries carried unique molecular identifiers. In TCRdb, the PCR reads were re-called with MiXCR into one record per CDR3 protein. The sample has 820,000 or so distinct CDR3 sequences, approximately 50% seen once. Notes on this clonotype: The antigen remains undetermined.

The CDR3 length is 11 residues. V lost 8 bases to trimming and J lost 3 bases, with 7 bases between them. Germline CDR1 and CDR2: LNHNV and YYDKDF (reference sequence). The receptor's source is a girl aged 5-17 years with multiple sclerosis. The rearrangement joins TRBV15 to TRBJ1-2; no definite D call. The sample was blood. The CDR3 DNA follows: TGTGCCACCGGGAGGGACTATGGCTACACCTTC. This codes for CATGRDYGYTF.